The text below deals with one TCR beta chain. Its target is unknown. The record originates from a study of memory CD4+ T cells and cytomegalovirus serostatus. Study in general: Healthy Belgian adult donors included several CMV-positive and fewer than 25 CMV-negative people. Findings of the study overall: Each of 65 to 70 CMV-associated TCRbeta sequences occurred in one to five individuals. A US-trained random forest predicted CMV serostatus with median AUC around 0.9.

Repertoires were generated with immunoSEQ multiplex PCR, while TCRdb's copy carries only in-frame clones and drops some. The table records 50,000 to 65,000 clones, about four fifths of them present only once. The sort gate was single viable CD3+CD4+CD8-CD45RO+ cells for memory CD4+ T cells. The V segment lost 0 bases and the J segment 5 bases; nucleotides outside the gene matches: 8. This CDR3 comprises 16 residues. CDR1 and CDR2 (germline): MNHEY, SVGAGI. Sequencing was carried out using memory CD4+ T cells from blood. The clonotype comes from an adult in good health and CMV-seropositive. V usage is TRBV6-5 and J usage is TRBJ2-7, with TRBD1 matching 9 bases. The CDR3 region is CASSYSGGTGWNEQYF. CDR3 coding DNA: TGTGCCAGCAGTTACTCGGGTGGGACAGGGTGGAACGAGCAGTACTTC.